This TCR beta chain was captured by sequencing in a study of control samples from healthy donors and cancer patients. Sequenced by immunoSEQ multiplex PCR; TCRdb stores in-frame clones only, minus some. The data show 130,000 or so clones, roughly 90% seen once. This clone was detected once. Trimming cost V 5 bases and J 3 bases; bases outside gene matches: 7. Germline V lookup: CDR1 SGDLS, CDR2 YYNGEE. The CDR3 spans 15 residues. The receptor was derived from a man between 45 and 60 years old in good health. The sample comprised blood. V usage is TRBV9 and J usage is TRBJ1-2; 10 bases align to TRBD1. This CDR3 reads CASRFWDRGDYGYTF. In DNA, the CDR3 is TGTGCCAGCAGATTTTGGGACAGGGGAGACTATGGCTACACCTTC.